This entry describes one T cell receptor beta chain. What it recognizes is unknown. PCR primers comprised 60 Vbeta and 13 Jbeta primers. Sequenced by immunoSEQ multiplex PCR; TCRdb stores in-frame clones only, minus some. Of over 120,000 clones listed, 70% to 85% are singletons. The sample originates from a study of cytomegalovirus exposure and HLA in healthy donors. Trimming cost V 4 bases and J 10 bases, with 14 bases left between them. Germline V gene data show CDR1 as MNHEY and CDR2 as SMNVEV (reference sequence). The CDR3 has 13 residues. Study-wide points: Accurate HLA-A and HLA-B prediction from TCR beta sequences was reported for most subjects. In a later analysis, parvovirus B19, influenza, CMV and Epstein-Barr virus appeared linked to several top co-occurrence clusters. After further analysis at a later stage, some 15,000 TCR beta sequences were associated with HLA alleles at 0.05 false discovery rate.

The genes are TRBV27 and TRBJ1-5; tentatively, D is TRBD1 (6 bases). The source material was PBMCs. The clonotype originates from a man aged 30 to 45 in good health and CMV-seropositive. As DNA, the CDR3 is TGTGCCAGCAGTTCATACACAGGGTATCCCCAGCATTTT. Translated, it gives CASSSYTGYPQHF.